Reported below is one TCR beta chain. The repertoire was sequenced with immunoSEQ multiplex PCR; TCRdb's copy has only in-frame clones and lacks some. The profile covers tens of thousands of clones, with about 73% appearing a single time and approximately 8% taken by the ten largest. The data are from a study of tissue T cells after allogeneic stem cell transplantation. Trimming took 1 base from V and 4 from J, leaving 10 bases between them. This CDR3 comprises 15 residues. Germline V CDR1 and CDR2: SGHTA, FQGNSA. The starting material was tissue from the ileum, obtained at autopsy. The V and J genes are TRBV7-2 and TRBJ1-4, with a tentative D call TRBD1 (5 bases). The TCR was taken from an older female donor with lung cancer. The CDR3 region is CASSLGGSFNEKLFF. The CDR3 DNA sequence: TGTGCCAGCAGCTTAGGGGGGTCCTTTAATGAAAAACTGTTTTTT.